These 31 T cell receptor beta chains came from one sample sequenced in a study of post-analysis software for immune sequencing data. Broader study findings: Controls showed lower frequencies than patients for five TRBV segments, and TRBV5-6, TRBV5-1 and TRBV20-1 were among these.

These TCRs are of unknown antigen specificity. cDNA libraries of TCR beta carried unique molecular identifiers. One entry per CDR3 protein results from TCRdb running MiXCR on the PCR reads. Among about 190,000 distinct CDR3 sequences listed, 29% were seen once. Sequencing used blood. The receptor source for this set is a girl aged 2-17 years with multiple sclerosis.

This clonotype has at least ten counts. The chain couples TRBV6-2 or TRBV6-3 to TRBJ1-5, with 7 bases fitting TRBD1. Germline trimming cut 7 bases from V and 2 bases from J; bases unmatched to any gene: 8. Germline V gene data show CDR1 as MNHEY and CDR2 as SVGEGT. The CDR3 covers 15 residues. CDR3 coding DNA: TGTGCCAGCATCGAATCCGGGACAGGCAATCAGCCCCAGCATTTT. This translates into CASIESGTGNQPQHF.

This clonotype was seen only a few times. This rearrangement joins TRBV5-1 to TRBJ1-6; D is possibly TRBD1 (5 bases). Germline assignment: CDR1 SGHRS and CDR2 YFSETQ. The CDR3 has 13 residues. Trimming took off 7 bases at V and 9 bases at J, with 14 bases between the two ends. CDR3 coding DNA: TGCGCCAGCGGAAGGGACGAGGGTTCACCCCTCCACTTT. Translation: CASGRDEGSPLHF.

This clonotype was seen only a few times. This sequence joins TRBV3-1 and TRBJ1-5; no clear D gene. CDR3 length: 19 amino acids. From germline, CDR1 is LGHDT and CDR2 YNNKEL (reference sequence). Trimming removed 1 base from V and 2 bases from J, with 21 bases in between. This CDR3 reads CASSQVPRFSSYGNQPQHF. The CDR3 DNA reads as TGTGCCAGCAGCCAAGTCCCCAGGTTCAGTAGCTACGGCAATCAGCCCCAGCATTTT.

This clonotype was seen at least ten times. This sequence joins TRBV4-2 and TRBJ1-2, with D perhaps matching TRBD1 (5 bases). From germline, CDR1 is LGHNA and CDR2 YNFKEQ. With 1 base removed from V and 3 bases from J, the gap between germline ends came to 15 bases. The CDR3 has 16 amino acids. CDR3 amino acids: CASSQGSVPGDYGYTF. The CDR3 DNA is TGTGCCAGCAGCCAAGGGTCGGTCCCGGGGGACTATGGCTACACCTTC.

The rearrangement joins TRBV9 to TRBJ2-5; a weak D match, TRBD1 (6 bases). CDR1 SGDLS and CDR2 YYNGEE come from the germline V gene. The CDR3 covers 15 residues. The V end lost 3 bases, the J end lost 11 bases, and 23 bases lay between the germline ends. CDR3 region: CASSGDGTRVEEQYF. CDR3 in DNA: TGTGCCAGCAGCGGAGACGGGACACGGGTTGAGGAGCAGTACTTC.

This clonotype has ten or more counts. This chain uses TRBV28 with TRBJ2-4; TRBD1 is a possible D gene (7 bases). Trimming left V 3 bases short and J 0 bases short, with 15 bases between. Germline V lookup: CDR1 MDHEN, CDR2 SYDVKM. This CDR3 comprises 17 residues. Here the CDR3 DNA reads TGTGCCAGCAGTTTCCCGCCAGGGGGGCTAGCCAAAAACATTCAGTACTTC. Its protein product is CASSFPPGGLAKNIQYF.

This rearrangement joins TRBV2 to TRBJ1-4; the D is unclear. CDR3 length: 13 residues. From germline, CDR1 is SNHLY and CDR2 FYNNEI. The V end lost 6 bases, the J end lost 5 bases, and 10 bases lay between the germline ends. CDR3 protein: CASRAFPNEKLFF. The CDR3 DNA sequence: TGTGCCAGCAGGGCTTTCCCGAATGAAAAACTGTTTTTT.

This clonotype has ten or more counts. The chain is built from TRBV15 and TRBJ2-5, with D uncertain. The V end was cut by 5 bases, the J end by 2 bases, with 6 bases between. This CDR3 region has 12 residues. The germline V gene encodes CDR1 LNHNV and CDR2 YYDKDF (reference sequence). This CDR3 reads CATSRPQETQYF. CDR3 in DNA: TGTGCCACCAGCCGGCCGCAAGAGACCCAGTACTTC.

Note on this clonotype: A much larger clone lies a single base off, so this may be a read error. The chain uses TRBV10-3 and TRBJ2-3; tentative D call: TRBD2 (6 bases). Germline values: CDR1 ENHRY, CDR2 SYGVKD. The CDR3 spans 13 residues. The CDR3 bases are TGTGCCAGCGGGGCGGGGACTCCGGATACGCAGGATTTT. Translation gives CASGAGTPDTQDF.

The table lists this clonotype with a few counts. The chain uses TRBV6-2 or TRBV6-3 and TRBJ1-5; no definite D call. The CDR3 has 15 residues. V lost 2 bases and J 7 bases, leaving 15 bases between the germline ends. CDR1 is MNHEY, CDR2 SVGEGT, per germline. The CDR3 bases are TGTGCCAGCAGTTACGTCTCGGCCTTAGGCCAGCCCCAGCATTTT. This gives the protein CASSYVSALGQPQHF.

This rearrangement joins TRBV19 to TRBJ2-3; 7 bases map to TRBD2. Trimming at V came to 7 bases and at J to 4 bases, leaving 14 bases not matched to a gene. This CDR3 is built from 16 residues. Germline V gene lookup returns CDR1 LNHDA and CDR2 SQIVND (reference sequence). The CDR3 nucleotides are TGTGCCAGTACGCGAGTCGCGACTAGCCCCGCAGATACGCAGTATTTT. Protein: CASTRVATSPADTQYF.

The chain recombines TRBV20-1 with TRBJ1-5, with D tentatively TRBD1 (5 bases). The CDR3 sequence is 15 residues long. Trimming cost V 1 base and J 2 bases, with 12 bases left between them. CDR1 and CDR2 (germline): DFQATT, SNEGSKA (reference sequence). The CDR3 spells CSARGGVHGNQPQHF. DNA of the CDR3: TGCAGTGCTAGAGGGGGGGTCCATGGCAATCAGCCCCAGCATTTT.

As for this clonotype: This may be a read error, as it is one base from a much larger clone. The rearrangement links TRBV5-5 to TRBJ2-3; possibly TRBD1 for D (5 bases). The V end lost 3 bases, the J end lost 1 base, and 12 bases lay between the germline ends. This CDR3 is 15 amino acids long. Germline CDR1 is SGHKS and CDR2 is YYEKEE (reference sequence). The CDR3 nucleotides read TGTGCCAGCAGCTGGACATCATTGCGCACAGATACGCAGTATTTT. Amino acids: CASSWTSLRTDTQYF.

Many counts were recorded for this clonotype. This CDR3 reads CATSRDLGARYEQYF. CDR3 nucleotides: TGTGCCACCAGCAGAGATTTGGGGGCACGGTACGAGCAGTACTTC. The gene calls are TRBV15 and TRBJ2-7; D is possibly TRBD1 (6 bases). Germline V CDR1 and CDR2: LNHNV, YYDKDF (reference sequence). The CDR3 has 15 residues. The V end lost 0 bases, the J end lost 4 bases, and 13 bases lay between the germline ends.

The chain recombines TRBV5-5 with TRBJ1-1; 10 nucleotides align to TRBD1. Unmatched junction bases numbered 2, after V lost 2 bases and J lost 1 base. Germline-derived CDR1 and CDR2 are SGHKS and YYEKEE (reference sequence). CDR3 length equals 15 residues. The CDR3 region has the DNA TGTGCCAGCAGCTTCCGGGACAGGGGGAACACTGAAGCTTTCTTT. Translation gives CASSFRDRGNTEAFF.

This clonotype was seen at least ten times. The chain joins TRBV6-6 to TRBJ2-1, with 10 bases fitting TRBD2. This CDR3 is 13 amino acids long. The V gene's germline CDR1 is MNHNY and CDR2 SVGAGI (reference sequence). Trimming took 8 bases from V and 8 from J; bases not matched to a gene: 6. The CDR3 bases are TGTGCCAGCTCTGGGACTAGCGTAGATGAGCAGTTCTTC. Encoded protein: CASSGTSVDEQFF.

Of note for this clonotype: Just one base apart from a much larger clone, this may be a read error. The chain couples TRBV15 to TRBJ2-1; 9 nucleotides align to TRBD2. CDR3 length: 17 amino acids. Trimming took 0 bases from V and 15 from J; bases not matched to a gene: 18. Germline V gives CDR1 LNHNV, CDR2 YYDKDF (reference sequence). DNA of the CDR3: TGTGCCACCAGCAGAGATTGGGGGGGGCTAGCGGGGCCAATCCCGTTCTTC. It yields the protein CATSRDWGGLAGPIPFF.

This clonotype was recorded many times. The rearrangement joins TRBV5-1 to TRBJ2-3, with D unresolved. The CDR3 runs 14 residues. V dropped 0 bases and J dropped 0 bases, with 5 bases sitting between them. Germline V gene lookup returns CDR1 SGHRS and CDR2 YFSETQ. This chain's CDR3 is CASSLAQSTDTQYF. The CDR3 DNA follows: TGCGCCAGCAGCTTGGCTCAGAGCACAGATACGCAGTATTTT.

On this clonotype itself: This clone may be a read error of a much larger clone one base away. V gene TRBV28 combines with J gene TRBJ2-7, with 8 bases identical to TRBD2. V lost 4 bases to trimming and J lost 0 bases; unmatched junction nucleotides: 11. CDR1 is MDHEN and CDR2 is SYDVKM in the germline V gene. The CDR3 covers 17 residues. The CDR3 protein is CASSYPPGGGRSYEQYF. CDR3 bases: TGTGCCAGCAGTTACCCGCCTGGCGGGGGGCGCTCCTACGAGCAGTACTTC. Looking up the rest from reference TRBV28 and TRBJ2-7 gives the full variable domain: DVKVTQSSRYLVKRTGEKVFLECVQDMDHENMFWYRQDPGLGLRLIYFSYDVKMKEKGDIPEGYSVSREKKERFSLILESASTNQTSMYLCASSYPPGGGRSYEQYFGPGTRLTVT.

This clonotype showed up many times. The CDR3 reads CSVLAGEVDEQYF. CDR3 sequence (DNA): TGCAGCGTGCTAGCGGGGGAAGTCGACGAGCAGTACTTC. The J gene is TRBJ2-7, the V gene TRBV29-1; 10 nucleotides agree with TRBD2. The CDR3 loop spans 13 amino acids. The V segment lost 6 bases and the J segment 5 bases; nucleotides outside the gene matches: 7. From germline, CDR1 is SQVTM and CDR2 ANQGSEA.

This rearrangement joins TRBV5-1 to TRBJ1-2; 7 bases map to TRBD1. Trimming at V came to 3 bases and at J to 1 base, leaving 6 bases not matched to a gene. The CDR3 totals 15 residues. CDR1 and CDR2 from the germline V gene are SGHRS and YFSETQ. The CDR3 DNA sequence: TGCGCCAGCAGCTGGACGACAGGGCTTAACTATGGCTACACCTTC. Protein sequence: CASSWTTGLNYGYTF.

The chain recombines TRBV30 with TRBJ2-4; tentatively, D is TRBD2 (6 bases). The DNA end favors TRBJ2-7, so the J call may be wrong. Per germline, CDR1 GTSNPN and CDR2 SVGIG (reference sequence). The CDR3 totals 11 residues. In DNA form, the CDR3 reads TGTGCCTGGAGCGGGAGTAGCGAGCAGTACTTC. Translated, it gives CAWSGSSEQYF.

J is TRBJ2-3 and V is TRBV7-2; D may be TRBD1 (6 bases). Between the trimmed V and J ends, which lost 2 bases and 11 bases, there was a span of 17 bases. CDR1 is SGHTA, CDR2 FQGNSA, per germline. The CDR3 totals 14 residues. CDR3 in DNA: TGTGCCAGCAGCTTATCGGGGACACACTTAGGGCAGTATTTT. Amino acid sequence: CASSLSGTHLGQYF.

This clonotype was counted ten times or more. V usage is TRBV7-9 and J usage is TRBJ2-3; 8 bases fit TRBD1. Germline CDR1 is SEHNR and CDR2 is FQNEAQ (reference sequence). The J segment lost 4 bases and the V segment lost 5 bases, leaving 8 bases of the junction unmatched. The CDR3 is 15 amino acids. Here the CDR3 DNA reads TGTGCCAGCAGCACCCGGACAGGGTCGGCAGATACGCAGTATTTT. Amino acid sequence: CASSTRTGSADTQYF.

This clonotype has ten or more counts. This rearrangement joins TRBV3-1 to TRBJ2-1, with D perhaps matching TRBD1 (6 bases). Germline-derived CDR1 and CDR2 are LGHDT and YNNKEL (reference sequence). Trimming removed 4 bases from V and 6 bases from J, with 10 bases in between. The CDR3 loop spans 13 amino acids. The CDR3 nucleotides read TGTGCCAGCAGCCCTCAGGGGCTCAATGAGCAGTTCTTC. Its protein product is CASSPQGLNEQFF.

This clonotype was detected a few times. The gene calls are TRBV9 and TRBJ1-2; the D gene is possibly TRBD1 (6 bases). This CDR3 region has 13 residues. CDR1 SGDLS and CDR2 YYNGEE come from the germline V gene. V was cut by 3 bases and J by 4 bases, with 10 bases left in between. The CDR3 DNA reads as TGTGCCAGCAGCGCGACAGGTCTCTATGGCTACACCTTC. Translating gives CASSATGLYGYTF. The complete variable domain, with remaining parts taken from reference TRBV9 and TRBJ1-2, reads DSGVTQTPKHLITATGQRVTLRCSPRSGDLSVYWYQQSLDQGLQFLIQYYNGEERAKGNILERFSAQQFPDLHSELNLSSLELGDSALYFCASSATGLYGYTFGSGTRLTVV.

This clonotype was seen at least ten times. The chain employs TRBV29-1 and TRBJ1-2; D is perhaps TRBD1 (5 bases). CDR1 and CDR2 (germline): SQVTM, ANQGSEA. V was cut by 4 bases and J by 4 bases, with 16 bases left in between. This CDR3 comprises 14 residues. The CDR3 DNA reads as TGCAGCGTTGGGAGGGGCCTCGGGCCCTATGGCTACACCTTC. Its translation: CSVGRGLGPYGYTF.

This clonotype was counted a single time. The chain is built from TRBV5-6 and TRBJ2-3; 12 bases are a match to TRBD2. The ends lost 3 bases at V and 4 bases at J; junction bases unmatched: 6. In germline, CDR1 is SGHDT, CDR2 YYEEEE. This CDR3 comprises 16 residues. The CDR3, as DNA: TGTGCCAGCAGCTCCCCTAGCGGGGGGGCGTCAGATACGCAGTATTTT. Translation gives CASSSPSGGASDTQYF.

The chain couples TRBV5-5 to TRBJ2-2; D remains ambiguous. V gave up 1 base and J gave up 8 bases, with 9 bases separating them. CDR3 length: 13 residues. CDR1 and CDR2 (germline): SGHKS, YYEKEE (reference sequence). In nucleotides, the CDR3 is TGTGCCAGCAGCTTGTTGATTACAGGGGAGCTGTTTTTT. Translation: CASSLLITGELFF.

At least ten counts were recorded for this clonotype. J is TRBJ2-6 and V is TRBV12-3 or TRBV12-4; 7 positions agree with TRBD1. V lost 3 bases and J lost 4; bases outside the gene matches: 6. This CDR3 has 16 residues. CDR3 sequence reads: CASSFKGTVGANVLTF. CDR3 bases: TGTGCCAGCAGTTTTAAGGGGACAGTCGGGGCCAACGTCCTGACTTTC.

This clonotype occurred a few times. J is TRBJ2-5 and V is TRBV20-1; D ambiguous. Germline loops: CDR1 DFQATT, CDR2 SNEGSKA (reference sequence). V was pared by 3 bases and J by 1 base, with 18 bases between. The CDR3 loop spans 16 amino acids. The DNA of the CDR3 is TGCAGTGCTAGTGGGCGAAAAGCCCTCCCCCAAGAGACCCAGTACTTC. Translated: CSASGRKALPQETQYF.